This T cell receptor (beta chain) is drawn from a study of lymphopenia after photon versus proton radiotherapy. Study results and caveats: Relative stability marked proton patients; photon patients lost diversity and naive cells. A bigger post-nadir fall in TCR diversity correlated inversely with survival time in deceased patients. Only patients who died were analyzed for survival; proton advantage is unproven.

Trimming removed 3 bases from V and 6 bases from J, with 14 bases in between. The CDR3 length is 14 residues. Germline V gene sequence: CDR1 SNHLY, CDR2 FYNNEI. The protocol was immunoSEQ multiplex PCR, while the TCRdb copy is restricted to in-frame clones and leaves out a portion. Altogether roughly 17,000 clones are present, more than 85% being singletons, with the ten largest covering roughly 1.8%. As to this clone: Antigen: not known.

J is TRBJ1-1 and V is TRBV2; no firm D call. The TCR sequence derives from a woman in her thirties or forties with cholangiocarcinoma. Specimen: peripheral blood, collected from a patient treated with photon-based radiotherapy. The CDR3 sequence is CASSDADVTAEAFF. CDR3 in DNA: TGTGCCAGCAGTGATGCGGACGTAACGGCTGAAGCTTTCTTT.